Sequencing of this TCR beta chain was carried out in a study of cytomegalovirus exposure and HLA in healthy donors. General study points: TCR beta chain V- and J-gene trimming was linked, in a later analysis, to a missense variant in DCLRE1C. The study flagged about 150 TCR beta chains as cytomegalovirus-associated. A later analysis found most CMV-associated TCR beta chains apparently HLA-restricted.

13 Jbeta primers and 60 Vbeta primers were used for the PCR. Original processing notes: Later analysis identified approximately 88 million unique TCR beta chains, 8.5 million to 13 million shared. The assay was immunoSEQ multiplex PCR, and TCRdb's table has in-frame clones only and misses some. V and J calls and clone size are copied from that table; D and trimming were computed from the DNA. The sample includes some 110,000 clones, roughly 79% of them seen just once. The germline V gene has CDR1 LNHDA and CDR2 SQIVND (reference sequence). V lost 7 bases to trimming and J lost 0 bases, with 22 bases between them. The CDR3 runs to 18 residues. In the case of this clone: What it recognizes is unknown.

The chain is built from TRBV19 and TRBJ1-5; perhaps TRBD1 as D (6 bases). Sequenced: PBMCs. The receptor was isolated from a man in his 60s in good health and CMV-seropositive. The CDR3 is CASIGGGQSLGSNQPQHF. CDR3 in DNA: TGTGCCAGTATTGGGGGCGGACAAAGTTTAGGTAGCAATCAGCCCCAGCATTTT.